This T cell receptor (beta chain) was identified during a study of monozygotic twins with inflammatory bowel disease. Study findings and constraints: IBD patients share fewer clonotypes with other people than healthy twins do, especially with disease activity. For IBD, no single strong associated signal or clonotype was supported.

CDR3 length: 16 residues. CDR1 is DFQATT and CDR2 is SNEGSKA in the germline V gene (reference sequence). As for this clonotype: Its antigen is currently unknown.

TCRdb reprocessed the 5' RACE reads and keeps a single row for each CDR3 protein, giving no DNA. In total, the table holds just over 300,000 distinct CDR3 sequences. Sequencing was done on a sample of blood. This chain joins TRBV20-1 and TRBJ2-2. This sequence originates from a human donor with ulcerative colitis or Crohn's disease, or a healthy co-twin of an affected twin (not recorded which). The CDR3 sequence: CSARDLASGNTGELFF.